The T cell receptor beta chain under discussion was sequenced for a study of blood T cell repertoires in COVID-19. About the study: PBMCs, B-cell-depleted T cells, or T cells were the source of the cDNA or gDNA that made up the material.

The germline V gene has CDR1 MDHEN and CDR2 SYDVKM. This CDR3 contains 11 residues. With 6 bases removed from V and 9 bases from J, the gap between germline ends came to 9 bases. In the study's own analysis: How many nucleated cells were present was estimated from reference gene primer amplification. Here immunoSEQ multiplex PCR was the method, and the copy in TCRdb shows in-frame clones only, minus some. From that table come the V and J calls and clone size; the DNA was used to work out D and trimming. The top ten clones hold 1% to 1.5% of a sample with fewer than 45,000 clones, about 90% of them seen once.

The clonotype originates from a woman aged 40-49 years with acute or convalescent COVID-19. The V and J genes are TRBV28 and TRBJ1-5; tentative D call: TRBD1 (5 bases). Source material: peripheral blood. In DNA form, the CDR3 reads TGTGCCAGCAGCCAGGGTCTGCCCCAGCATTTT. Translated, it gives CASSQGLPQHF.